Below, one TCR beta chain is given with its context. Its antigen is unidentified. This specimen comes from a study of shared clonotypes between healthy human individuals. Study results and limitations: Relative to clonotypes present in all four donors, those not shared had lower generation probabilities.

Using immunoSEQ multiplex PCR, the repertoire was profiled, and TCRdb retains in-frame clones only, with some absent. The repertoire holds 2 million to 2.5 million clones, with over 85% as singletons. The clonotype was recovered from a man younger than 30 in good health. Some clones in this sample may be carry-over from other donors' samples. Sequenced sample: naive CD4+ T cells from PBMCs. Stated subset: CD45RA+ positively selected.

The CDR3 region has the DNA TGTGCCAGCAGCTCTACCGGGACTAGCGGTACCTACGAGCAGTACTTC. Its translation: CASSSTGTSGTYEQYF. The chain has TRBV11-3 and TRBJ2-7; 11 bases line up with TRBD2. The ends lost 4 bases at V and 2 bases at J; junction bases unmatched: 7. The length of the CDR3 is 16 residues. Germline loops: CDR1 SGHNT, CDR2 YENEEA.